Following are 13 T cell receptor beta chains from one sample sequenced in a study of molecular identifiers for immune sequencing clone quantification. TCRdb recomputed calls from the PCR reads with MiXCR, one row per CDR3 protein. This sample has about half a million distinct CDR3 sequences, with around a fifth found just once. Sequencing used naive CD8+ T cells from blood, with Jurkat cell RNA spiked in. Specified subset: FACS-sorted CD8+CD4-CCR7+CD45RA+ naive T cells. All receptors derive from a human donor in good health. Some libraries in this study had Jurkat cell RNA spiked in.

This clonotype came up many times. The chain combines TRBV20-1 with TRBJ2-2; the match to TRBD1 covers 9 bases. The CDR3 totals 16 residues. J gave up 3 bases and V 3 bases, and 8 bases lay outside the gene matches. Germline V lookup: CDR1 DFQATT, CDR2 SNEGSKA (reference sequence). CDR3: CSASHRDRADTGELFF. The CDR3 nucleotides are TGCAGTGCTAGTCACCGGGACAGGGCTGACACCGGGGAGCTGTTTTTT.

This clonotype showed up just a few times. This sequence joins TRBV20-1 and TRBJ2-2; possibly TRBD2 for D (6 bases). Per germline, CDR1 DFQATT and CDR2 SNEGSKA (reference sequence). The CDR3 contains 15 residues. Trimming left V 5 bases short and J 0 bases short, with 13 bases between. CDR3 sequence (DNA): TGCAGTGCTTTATGGAGGGGCTCGAACACCGGGGAGCTGTTTTTT. It is translated as CSALWRGSNTGELFF.

This clonotype was counted many times. J is TRBJ2-3 and V is TRBV6-5; D is uncertain. The V end was cut by 2 bases, the J end by 0 bases, with 9 bases between. This CDR3 has 15 amino acids. Germline values: CDR1 MNHEY, CDR2 SVGAGI. Written as DNA, the CDR3 is TGTGCCAGCAGTTACAGGGTATCCAGCACAGATACGCAGTATTTT. Translation gives CASSYRVSSTDTQYF.

The chain is built from TRBV25-1 and TRBJ2-1; D remains unclear. Germline V gene sequence: CDR1 MGHDK, CDR2 SYGVNS. Trimming pared 5 bases from V and 6 bases from J, leaving 8 bases between. This CDR3 comprises 12 residues. CDR3 DNA sequence: TGTGCCAGCAGTCTTGTGGCCAATGAGCAGTTCTTC. Protein sequence: CASSLVANEQFF.

Turning to this clonotype: Being one base from a much bigger clone, this may be a read error. V and J are TRBV6-2 or TRBV6-3 and TRBJ1-5; D gene unclear. The germline CDR1 and CDR2 sequences are MNHEY and SVGEGT. The CDR3 is 11 residues long. This CDR3 is CASGPDQLQHF. The CDR3 coding sequence is TGTGCCAGCGGGCCTGATCAGCTCCAGCATTTT.

Ten or more counts support this clonotype. The chain links TRBV4-3 to TRBJ1-1; 7 nucleotides line up with TRBD1. The CDR3 consists of 14 residues. V shed 4 bases and J 3 bases; nucleotides not matched to a gene: 5. From germline, CDR1 is LGHNA and CDR2 YSLEER. In DNA form, the CDR3 reads TGCGCCAGCAGCCCCGACAGGGAGTACACTGAAGCTTTCTTT. Encoded protein: CASSPDREYTEAFF.

As concerns this clonotype: A much larger clone is a single base away; this may be a read error. The chain recombines TRBV19 with TRBJ2-7; D gene uncertain. Germline values: CDR1 LNHDA, CDR2 SQIVND (reference sequence). The CDR3 sequence is 13 residues long. CDR3 amino acids: CASSIWHLDERYF. CDR3 DNA: TGTGCCAGTAGTATTTGGCACCTCGACGAGCGGTACTTC.

This clonotype was seen ten or more times. J is TRBJ2-5 and V is TRBV6-5; 9 bases agree with TRBD1. Germline V gene data show CDR1 as MNHEY and CDR2 as SVGAGI. The CDR3 totals 17 residues. The V segment lost 6 bases and the J segment 0 bases; nucleotides outside the gene matches: 11. The CDR3: CASSPKWDRVDQETQYF. The CDR3, as DNA: TGTGCCAGCAGCCCAAAATGGGACAGGGTGGACCAAGAGACCCAGTACTTC.

The rearrangement joins TRBV7-9 to TRBJ2-7; 7 bases are shared with TRBD2. From germline, CDR1 is SEHNR and CDR2 FQNEAQ (reference sequence). This CDR3 has 15 residues. The J segment lost 0 bases and the V segment lost 5 bases, leaving 7 bases of the junction unmatched. The CDR3 loop is CASSRPPSGSYEQYF. CDR3 nucleotide sequence: TGTGCCAGCAGCCGTCCTCCTAGCGGCTCCTACGAGCAGTACTTC.

Details on this clonotype: At one of its ends the junction is not consistent with the germline gene, which may arise from a read error. The genes are TRBV7-9 and TRBJ1-2; no clear D gene. This CDR3 region has 14 residues. Germline CDR1 and CDR2: SEHNR and FQNEAQ (reference sequence). The chain's CDR3 is CSSSLDLGVLGYTF. The CDR3 DNA reads TGTTCCAGCAGCTTAGATCTAGGAGTCCTTGGCTACACCTTC. Full variable domain (remainder filled in from reference TRBV7-9 and TRBJ1-2): DTGVSQNPRHKITKRGQNVTFRCDPISEHNRLYWYRQTLGQGPEFLTYFQNEAQLEKSRLLSDRFSAERPKGSFSTLEIQRTEQGDSAMYLCSSSLDLGVLGYTFGSGTRLTVV.

In its sample, this clonotype was seen many times. The genes are TRBV7-9 and TRBJ2-5; D is perhaps TRBD1 (6 bases). V was shortened by 4 bases and J by 6 bases, with 9 bases between the two germline ends. Germline CDR1 is SEHNR and CDR2 is FQNEAQ (reference sequence). The CDR3 extends over 12 amino acids. The CDR3 sequence: CASSSDRQTQYF. The CDR3 region has the DNA TGTGCCAGCAGCTCCGACAGGCAGACCCAGTACTTC.

In its sample, this clonotype was seen many times. The V gene is TRBV6-5, the J gene TRBJ2-1; tentative D call: TRBD1 (6 bases). The V gene's germline CDR1 is MNHEY and CDR2 SVGAGI. V lost 5 bases, J lost 9 bases, and 8 bases lay in between. The CDR3 loop spans 11 amino acids. CDR3 in DNA: TGTGCCAGCAGTCAGGGGATTGAGCAGTTCTTC. This encodes CASSQGIEQFF.

At least ten counts were recorded for this clonotype. This chain connects TRBV4-3 to TRBJ2-7; TRBD1 or TRBD2 may be the D gene (5 bases each). Germline V gene lookup returns CDR1 LGHNA and CDR2 YSLEER. The CDR3 is 15 residues long. The germline V and J ends were trimmed by 0 bases and 3 bases, with 12 bases remaining between them. The CDR3 DNA is TGCGCCAGCAGCCAAGATCGGGGCTCCTTCTACGAGCAGTACTTC. The encoded protein is CASSQDRGSFYEQYF.